This entry lists 32 T cell receptor beta chains sequenced from one sample in a study of identical twins. TCRdb redid the calling of the 5' RACE reads with MiXCR, one entry per CDR3 protein. Counted here are a few hundred thousand distinct CDR3 sequences, 14% occurring once; the ten biggest clones make up more than 0.8%. This same sample was also taken into another study, of yellow fever vaccine responses in identical twins.

The specimen sequenced was CD4+ T cells sorted from blood. Receptors originate from a woman between 18 and 30 years old in good health.

This clonotype was recorded a few times. The chain combines TRBV5-1 with TRBJ2-7; a weak D match, TRBD2 (6 bases). The CDR3 runs to 11 residues. Germline-derived CDR1 and CDR2 are SGHRS and YFSETQ. V lost 5 bases, J lost 3 bases, and 6 bases lay in between. The chain's CDR3 is CASRGLYEQYF. CDR3 coding DNA: TGCGCCAGCAGGGGACTCTACGAGCAGTACTTC.

The chain uses TRBV25-1 and TRBJ2-3, with 12 bases matching TRBD2. Germline V gene sequence: CDR1 MGHDK, CDR2 SYGVNS. V trimming: 4 bases; J trimming: 7 bases; junction bases outside the gene matches: 9. The length of the CDR3 is 16 residues. The CDR3 region is CASSALLAGGPNTQYF. As DNA, the CDR3 is TGTGCCAGCAGTGCCCTACTAGCGGGGGGACCAAATACGCAGTATTTT.

The chain combines TRBV19 with TRBJ2-5, with D possibly matching TRBD2 (7 bases). V was clipped by 5 bases and J by 5 bases, with 15 bases between them. Germline CDR1 reads LNHDA; CDR2 reads SQIVND (reference sequence). CDR3 length: 14 residues. CDR3 sequence reads: CASSVPGGRETQYF. CDR3 bases: TGTGCCAGTAGTGTCCCGGGGGGCCGCGAGACCCAGTACTTC.

This clonotype was counted only a few times. V gene TRBV3-1 combines with J gene TRBJ2-6, with D unresolved. CDR1 is LGHDT and CDR2 is YNNKEL in the germline V gene (reference sequence). This CDR3 contains 18 residues. The V end lost 3 bases, the J end lost 0 bases, and 15 bases lay between the germline ends. Written as DNA, the CDR3 is TGTGCCAGCAGCCAGAAAAGAAAGGTCCTCTCTGGGGCCAACGTCCTGACTTTC. This encodes CASSQKRKVLSGANVLTF. The full variable domain, completed using reference TRBV3-1 and TRBJ2-6, is DTAVSQTPKYLVTQMGNDKSIKCEQNLGHDTMYWYKQDSKKFLKIMFSYNNKELIINETVPNRFSPKSPDKAHLNLHINSLELGDSAVYFCASSQKRKVLSGANVLTFGAGSRLTVL.

This clonotype was counted many times. This rearrangement joins TRBV18 to TRBJ1-4; no firm D call. V was trimmed by 0 bases and J by 5 bases, leaving 7 bases between them. Germline loops: CDR1 KGHSH, CDR2 LQKENI. The CDR3 totals 14 residues. CDR3 loop: CASSPPTLNEKLFF. The CDR3 DNA reads as TGTGCCAGCTCACCACCCACCTTGAATGAAAAACTGTTTTTT.

CDR3 sequence (DNA): TGCAGTGCTAGCCTGGACAGGGGTTGGGGCTCCTACGAGCAGTACTTC. Translated: CSASLDRGWGSYEQYF. The V and J genes are TRBV20-1 and TRBJ2-7; 9 positions match TRBD1. This CDR3 region has 16 residues. Trimming took 3 bases from V and 0 from J; bases not matched to a gene: 9. CDR1 DFQATT and CDR2 SNEGSKA come from the germline V gene (reference sequence).

The rearrangement links TRBV25-1 to TRBJ2-3; TRBD2 aligns across 11 bases. Germline V gene data show CDR1 as MGHDK and CDR2 as SYGVNS. Trimming took 5 bases from V and 1 from J; bases not matched to a gene: 8. The CDR3 sequence is 17 residues long. CDR3 protein: CASSLAGGSSRTDTQYF. The CDR3, as DNA: TGTGCCAGCAGTTTAGCGGGGGGGTCCTCTCGCACAGATACGCAGTATTTT.

This sequence joins TRBV10-3 and TRBJ2-2, with D unresolved. The CDR3 length is 12 residues. From germline, CDR1 is ENHRY and CDR2 SYGVKD. Trimming shortened V by 0 bases and J by 13 bases, and 9 bases separated the two germline ends. In DNA, the CDR3 is TGTGCCATCAGTGAGTCTCAGGAGAGGCTGTTTTTT. It codes for CAISESQERLFF.

There are a few counts of this clonotype. The genes are TRBV7-2 and TRBJ2-1; TRBD1 or TRBD2 may be the D gene (5 bases each). The CDR3 covers 16 residues. CDR1 and CDR2 from the germline V gene are SGHTA and FQGNSA. V was cut by 5 bases and J by 5 bases, with 19 bases left in between. The CDR3 spells CASSTTPGTTHNEQFF. CDR3 coding DNA: TGTGCCAGCAGCACCACCCCCGGGACCACTCACAATGAGCAGTTCTTC.

This chain uses TRBV5-6 with TRBJ2-1; D assignment may be TRBD1 or TRBD2 (5 bases each). The CDR3 is 16 amino acids. V lost 1 base to trimming and J lost 0 bases, with 11 bases between them. Per the germline V gene, CDR1 is SGHDT and CDR2 is YYEEEE. The CDR3: CASSLYWGSSYNEQFF. The CDR3 DNA sequence: TGTGCCAGCAGCTTGTATTGGGGGAGCTCCTACAATGAGCAGTTCTTC.

This clonotype was found many times. V usage is TRBV5-1 and J usage is TRBJ2-1; TRBD1 matches 8 bases. The J segment lost 3 bases and the V segment lost 2 bases, leaving 4 bases of the junction unmatched. CDR1 is SGHRS, CDR2 YFSETQ, per germline. The CDR3 covers 15 residues. In DNA, the CDR3 is TGCGCCAGCAGCTTTGCAGGGGGCCGCTACAATGAGCAGTTCTTC. Its protein is CASSFAGGRYNEQFF.

The genes are TRBV4-2 and TRBJ2-1; possible D gene TRBD2, 6 bases. Germline V gene data show CDR1 as LGHNA and CDR2 as YNFKEQ. V lost 0 bases and J lost 8, with 17 bases in between. The CDR3 totals 16 residues. The CDR3 region has the DNA TGTGCCAGCAGCCAAGAGAGAGGCGGGATTGGGGATGAGCAGTTCTTC. Its protein is CASSQERGGIGDEQFF.

The chain has TRBV29-1 and TRBJ2-1, with 10 positions matching TRBD2. V dropped 8 bases and J dropped 6; count of bases not matched to a gene: 10. The germline V gene has CDR1 SQVTM and CDR2 ANQGSEA. This CDR3 is built from 14 residues. DNA of the CDR3: TGCAGCTTTGCCGGGACTAGCGTGGGCAATGAGCAGTTCTTC. This sequence encodes CSFAGTSVGNEQFF.

Regarding this clonotype: The junction differs from germline at one of its ends, possibly a read error. The chain carries TRBV20-1 and TRBJ2-7; D perhaps matches TRBD1 (5 bases). Germline assignment: CDR1 DFQATT and CDR2 SNEGSKA (reference sequence). CDR3 length: 12 amino acids. This chain's CDR3 is CSARVQGAEQYF. CDR3 DNA sequence: TGCAGTGCCAGAGTACAAGGGGCCGAGCAGTACTTC.

V usage is TRBV5-1 and J usage is TRBJ2-7, with D maybe TRBD1 (5 bases). CDR1 and CDR2 from the germline V gene are SGHRS and YFSETQ. Between the trimmed V and J ends, which lost 0 bases and 1 base, there was a span of 14 bases. The CDR3 runs 16 residues. CDR3 residues: CASSLDSRRTSYEQYF. CDR3 sequence (DNA): TGCGCCAGCAGCTTGGACAGTCGTAGGACATCCTACGAGCAGTACTTC.

This clonotype has just a few counts. The chain carries TRBV11-2 and TRBJ2-3, with D tentatively TRBD2 (7 bases). Germline values: CDR1 SGHAT, CDR2 FQNNGV. This CDR3 comprises 15 residues. Trimming cost V 1 base and J 2 bases, with 10 bases left between them. The CDR3 DNA follows: TGTGCCAGCAGCTTAGTAGGGGGGGACACAGATACGCAGTATTTT. Its protein product is CASSLVGGDTDTQYF. Together with reference TRBV11-2 and TRBJ2-3, the CDR3 gives the full variable domain: EAGVAQSPRYKIIEKRQSVAFWCNPISGHATLYWYQQILGQGPKLLIQFQNNGVVDDSQLPKDRFSAERLKGVDSTLKIQPAKLEDSAVYLCASSLVGGDTDTQYFGPGTRLTVL.

This clonotype has just a few counts. The chain has TRBV20-1 and TRBJ2-7; the match to TRBD1 covers 7 bases. Germline V gene sequence: CDR1 DFQATT, CDR2 SNEGSKA (reference sequence). Trimming took 5 bases from V and 1 from J; bases not matched to a gene: 5. There are 13 residues in the CDR3. The CDR3, as DNA: TGCAGTGCTGGAACAGGGGTTTCCTACGAGCAGTACTTC. This sequence encodes CSAGTGVSYEQYF.

This clonotype was detected many times. V is TRBV20-1 and J is TRBJ2-5; D unclear. The CDR3 is made up of 13 amino acids. The V gene lost 6 bases and the J gene lost 1 base, with 12 bases spanning the gap. The germline V gene encodes CDR1 DFQATT and CDR2 SNEGSKA (reference sequence). The DNA for the CDR3 is TGCAGTGCCCTCGTCAGGTCCCAAGAGACCCAGTACTTC. This gives the protein CSALVRSQETQYF.

V usage is TRBV20-1 and J usage is TRBJ1-1; D remains ambiguous. CDR3 length equals 12 residues. The V gene's germline CDR1 is DFQATT and CDR2 SNEGSKA (reference sequence). The V gene lost 0 bases and the J gene lost 3 bases, with 5 bases spanning the gap. For the CDR3, the DNA is TGCAGTGCTAGAGAGGGGTACACTGAAGCTTTCTTT. As protein: CSAREGYTEAFF.

This clonotype came up many times. The rearrangement uses TRBV28 and TRBJ2-5, with TRBD2 identical over 12 bases. The ends lost 3 bases at V and 4 bases at J; junction bases unmatched: 6. Germline CDR1 is MDHEN and CDR2 is SYDVKM. The CDR3 runs 16 residues. CDR3 loop: CASSLPSGGARETQYF. The CDR3 DNA reads as TGTGCCAGCAGTTTGCCTAGCGGGGGGGCTCGAGAGACCCAGTACTTC.

This clonotype was found many times. The chain has TRBV27 and TRBJ1-1, with TRBD1 as a possible D gene (5 bases). The V gene's germline CDR1 is MNHEY and CDR2 SMNVEV (reference sequence). The V end lost 7 bases, the J end lost 2 bases, and 14 bases lay between the germline ends. There are 14 residues in the CDR3. CDR3 nucleotides: TGTGCCAGCACTGGCGGCAGGGTAAACACTGAAGCTTTCTTT. Its protein is CASTGGRVNTEAFF.

This clonotype showed up just a few times. The chain employs TRBV12-3 or TRBV12-4 and TRBJ1-6, with unresolved D. The CDR3 has 15 amino acids. V was cut by 4 bases and J by 7 bases, with 14 bases left in between. The CDR3 DNA sequence: TGTGCCAGCAGTTCTCTCCGGGCTACGAATTCACCCCTCCACTTT. Amino acid sequence: CASSSLRATNSPLHF.

This clonotype was observed a few times. The chain is built from TRBV6-1 and TRBJ2-3; a weak D match, TRBD1 (7 bases). With 5 bases removed from V and 0 bases from J, the gap between germline ends came to 12 bases. CDR1 and CDR2 from the germline V gene are MNHNS and SASEGT. This CDR3 is built from 15 residues. CDR3 protein: CASSTQGTSTDTQYF. In DNA, the CDR3 is TGTGCCAGCAGTACACAGGGGACTAGCACAGATACGCAGTATTTT.

This clonotype has at least ten counts. This chain connects TRBV15 to TRBJ2-1; 13 bases match TRBD2. Trimming at V came to 6 bases and at J to 5 bases, leaving 4 bases not matched to a gene. Germline V lookup: CDR1 LNHNV, CDR2 YYDKDF (reference sequence). The CDR3 spans 15 residues. CDR3: CATRTGLAGDNEQFF. Written as DNA, the CDR3 is TGTGCCACCAGGACCGGACTAGCGGGAGACAATGAGCAGTTCTTC.

This clonotype was detected many times. CDR3 sequence reads: CASSPSGAGGQFF. CDR3 bases: TGTGCCAGCAGTCCAAGCGGGGCGGGGGGGCAGTTCTTC. V is TRBV12-3 or TRBV12-4 and J is TRBJ2-1; TRBD2 matches 8 bases. This CDR3 region has 13 residues. J gave up 12 bases and V 5 bases, and 9 bases lay outside the gene matches.

The CDR3 sequence is CASSYLGLGPSYEQYF. CDR3 nucleotide sequence: TGTGCCAGCAGTTACTTGGGGCTAGGGCCAAGCTACGAGCAGTACTTC. The J gene is TRBJ2-7, the V gene TRBV6-5, with D possibly matching TRBD1 (5 bases). Per the germline V gene, CDR1 is MNHEY and CDR2 is SVGAGI. Trimming took 1 base from V and 3 from J, leaving 16 bases between them. The CDR3 has 16 residues.

This chain connects TRBV12-3 or TRBV12-4 to TRBJ1-3, with TRBD1 matching 8 bases. The CDR3 extends over 13 amino acids. V lost 6 bases to trimming and J lost 9 bases; unmatched junction nucleotides: 7. The CDR3 loop is CASSSTQGATIYF. CDR3 nucleotide sequence: TGTGCCAGCAGCTCTACTCAGGGGGCCACCATATATTTT.

The rearrangement links TRBV20-1 to TRBJ2-5; TRBD1 agrees at 8 bases. Germline lookup yields CDR1 DFQATT and CDR2 SNEGSKA (reference sequence). The CDR3 totals 14 residues. The ends lost 2 bases at V and 4 bases at J; junction bases unmatched: 6. CDR3 protein: CSARLQGGSETQYF. The CDR3 nucleotides read TGCAGTGCTAGATTACAGGGGGGATCAGAGACCCAGTACTTC.

A few counts support this clonotype. The chain couples TRBV6-1 to TRBJ2-4, with D possibly being TRBD2 (6 bases). The CDR3 totals 16 residues. Trimming shortened V by 4 bases and J by 2 bases, and 15 bases separated the two germline ends. Germline CDR1 is MNHNS and CDR2 is SASEGT. CDR3 DNA: TGTGCCAGCAGTGGAACTAGCACTATGTCCAAAAACATTCAGTACTTC. It encodes CASSGTSTMSKNIQYF.

A few counts support this clonotype. The CDR3 DNA reads TGTGCCAGCAGCCAAGAGGCCGCAGGGCGCTCCTACGAGCAGTACTTC. Translation gives CASSQEAAGRSYEQYF. The rearrangement joins TRBV14 to TRBJ2-7; D perhaps matches TRBD1 (5 bases). The CDR3 length is 16 residues. The germline gives CDR1 SGHDN, CDR2 FVKESK. The V gene lost 0 bases and the J gene lost 0 bases, with 12 bases spanning the gap.

At least ten counts were recorded for this clonotype. The chain combines TRBV7-8 with TRBJ2-3; tentatively, D is TRBD2 (6 bases). This CDR3 is 18 amino acids long. CDR1 and CDR2 (germline): SGHVS, FQNEAQ. V was pared by 4 bases and J by 2 bases, with 22 bases between. CDR3: CASSSADSLGTSTDTQYF. For the CDR3, the DNA is TGTGCCAGCAGCTCCGCTGATTCACTAGGGACTTCCACAGATACGCAGTATTTT. Using reference TRBV7-8 and TRBJ2-3 for the parts outside the CDR3, the full variable domain is GAGVSQSPRYKVAKRGQDVALRCDPISGHVSLFWYQQALGQGPEFLTYFQNEAQLDKSGLPSDRFFAERPEGSVSTLKIQRTQQEDSAVYLCASSSADSLGTSTDTQYFGPGTRLTVL.

This clonotype was found a few times. The chain carries TRBV29-1 and TRBJ2-5; D gene ambiguous. The germline V gene has CDR1 SQVTM and CDR2 ANQGSEA. The ends were cut back, 1 base at V and 5 bases at J, with 8 bases in the middle. The length of the CDR3 is 12 residues. Here the CDR3 DNA reads TGCAGCGTTGAAGGTGGATCTGAGACCCAGTACTTC. This gives the protein CSVEGGSETQYF.